This T cell receptor (beta chain) was profiled in a study of cytomegalovirus exposure and HLA in healthy donors. Regarding the study as a whole: As was reported, the classifier diagnosed cytomegalovirus status with high specificity and sensitivity. An observed cluster of highly shared sequence variants was recorded as a likely sequencing artifact. There were a few CMV-associated chains whose specificity for CMV antigens was confirmed in vitro. A later analysis linked some 17,000 TCR beta sequences to HLA alleles at 0.05 false discovery rate.

A remark on this clone: What it binds is unknown.

The germline V gene encodes CDR1 LGHNA and CDR2 YNFKEQ. This CDR3 spans 17 amino acids. The germline V and J ends were trimmed by 0 bases and 0 bases, with 12 bases remaining between them. The primer mix had 60 Vbeta and 13 Jbeta primers. The table came from immunoSEQ multiplex PCR; TCRdb's copy has only in-frame clones and leaves some out. The sample lists around 150,000 clones, roughly 85% occurring once. The rearrangement joins TRBV4-2 to TRBJ1-3; no clear D gene. The sequenced sample consisted of PBMCs. This receptor was identified in a man aged 40-49 years in good health and CMV-seropositive. The CDR3 loop is CASSQDPAGYSGNTIYF. DNA for the CDR3: TGTGCCAGCAGCCAAGATCCGGCAGGCTACTCTGGAAACACCATATATTTT.